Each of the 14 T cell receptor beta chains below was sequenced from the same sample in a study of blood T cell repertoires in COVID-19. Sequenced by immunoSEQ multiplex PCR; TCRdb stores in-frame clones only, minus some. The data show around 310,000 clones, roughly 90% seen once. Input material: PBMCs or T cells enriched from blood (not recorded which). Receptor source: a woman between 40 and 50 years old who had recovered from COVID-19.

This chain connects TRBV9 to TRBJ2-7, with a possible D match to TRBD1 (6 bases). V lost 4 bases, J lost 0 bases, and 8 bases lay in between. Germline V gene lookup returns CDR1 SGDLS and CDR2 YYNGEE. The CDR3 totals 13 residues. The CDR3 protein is CASSPGASYEQYF. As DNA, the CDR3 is TGTGCCAGCAGCCCAGGGGCCTCCTACGAGCAGTACTTC.

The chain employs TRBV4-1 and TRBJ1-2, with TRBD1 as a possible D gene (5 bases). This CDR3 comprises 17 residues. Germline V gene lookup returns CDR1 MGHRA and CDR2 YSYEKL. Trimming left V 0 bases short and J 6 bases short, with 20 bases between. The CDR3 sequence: CASSQDPRGRGGDGYTF. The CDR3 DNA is TGCGCCAGCAGCCAAGATCCCCGGGGGAGGGGAGGCGATGGCTACACCTTC.

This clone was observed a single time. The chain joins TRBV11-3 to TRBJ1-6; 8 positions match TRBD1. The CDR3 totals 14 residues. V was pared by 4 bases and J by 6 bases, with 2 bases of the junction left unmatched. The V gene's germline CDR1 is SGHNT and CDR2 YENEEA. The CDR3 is CASSSQGGNSPLHF. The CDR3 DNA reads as TGTGCCAGCAGCTCACAGGGGGGTAATTCACCCCTCCACTTT.

Here the CDR3 DNA reads TGTGCCAGCAGTTGGGGAGGGGAGGAGACCCAGTACTTC. Amino acids: CASSWGGEETQYF. J is TRBJ2-5 and V is TRBV6-6; 7 bases align to TRBD2. J gave up 5 bases and V 4 bases, and 4 bases lay outside the gene matches. The germline V gene encodes CDR1 MNHNY and CDR2 SVGAGI (reference sequence). This CDR3 is 13 amino acids long.

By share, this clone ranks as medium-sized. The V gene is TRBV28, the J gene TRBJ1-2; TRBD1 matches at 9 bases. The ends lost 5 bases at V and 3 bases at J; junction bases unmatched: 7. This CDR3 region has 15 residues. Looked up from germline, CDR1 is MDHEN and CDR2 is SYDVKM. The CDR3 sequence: CASSPSGQGDYGYTF. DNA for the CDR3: TGTGCCAGCAGTCCCTCGGGACAGGGTGACTATGGCTACACCTTC.

Here the CDR3 DNA reads TGTGCCAGCAGCCAAGATCGCAGTGAAGCTTTCTTT. It yields the protein CASSQDRSEAFF. The chain links TRBV3-1 (or the pseudogene TRBV3-2) to TRBJ1-1; D unclear. The V and J ends lost 0 bases and 7 bases respectively, with 6 bases between them. The CDR3 has 12 residues. Germline CDR1 and CDR2: LGHDT and YNNKEL (reference sequence).

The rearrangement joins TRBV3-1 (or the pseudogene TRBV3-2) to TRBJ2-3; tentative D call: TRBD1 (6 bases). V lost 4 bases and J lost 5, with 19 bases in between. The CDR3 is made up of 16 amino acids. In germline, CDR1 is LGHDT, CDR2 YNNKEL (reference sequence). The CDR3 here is CASSPLRWGQGDTQYF. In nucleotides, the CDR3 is TGTGCCAGCAGCCCTCTAAGGTGGGGGCAGGGAGATACGCAGTATTTT.

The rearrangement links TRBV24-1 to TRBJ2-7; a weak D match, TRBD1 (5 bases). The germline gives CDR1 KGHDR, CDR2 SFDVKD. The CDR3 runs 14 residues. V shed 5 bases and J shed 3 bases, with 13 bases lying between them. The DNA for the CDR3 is TGTGCCACCAGTGGGGGCGGTCCCCTCTACGAGCAGTACTTC. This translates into CATSGGGPLYEQYF.

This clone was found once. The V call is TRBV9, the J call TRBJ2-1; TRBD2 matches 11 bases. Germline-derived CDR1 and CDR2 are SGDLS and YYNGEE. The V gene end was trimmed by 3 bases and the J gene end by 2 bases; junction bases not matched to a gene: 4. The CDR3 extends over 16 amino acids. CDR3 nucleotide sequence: TGTGCCAGCAGCGGTACTAGCGGGGGAACCTACAATGAGCAGTTCTTC. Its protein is CASSGTSGGTYNEQFF.

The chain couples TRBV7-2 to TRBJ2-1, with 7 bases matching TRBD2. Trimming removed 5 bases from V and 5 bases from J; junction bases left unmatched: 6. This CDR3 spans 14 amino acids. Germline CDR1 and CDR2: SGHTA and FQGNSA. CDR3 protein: CASSKGLKNNEQFF. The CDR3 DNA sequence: TGTGCCAGCAGCAAGGGACTAAAGAACAATGAGCAGTTCTTC.

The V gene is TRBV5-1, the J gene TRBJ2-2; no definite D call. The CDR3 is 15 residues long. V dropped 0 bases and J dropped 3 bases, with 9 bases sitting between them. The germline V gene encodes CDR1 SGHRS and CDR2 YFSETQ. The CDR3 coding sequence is TGCGCCAGCAGCTTGGACGGTCCCTACACCGGGGAGCTGTTTTTT. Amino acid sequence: CASSLDGPYTGELFF.

As DNA, the CDR3 is TGTGCCAGCAGTTACGAAGGCAGGCGAAACACCATATATTTT. Protein sequence: CASSYEGRRNTIYF. The chain couples TRBV6-6 to TRBJ1-3, with D unresolved. The V gene's germline CDR1 is MNHNY and CDR2 SVGAGI (reference sequence). The CDR3 totals 14 residues. V lost 2 bases, J lost 5 bases, and 10 bases lay in between.

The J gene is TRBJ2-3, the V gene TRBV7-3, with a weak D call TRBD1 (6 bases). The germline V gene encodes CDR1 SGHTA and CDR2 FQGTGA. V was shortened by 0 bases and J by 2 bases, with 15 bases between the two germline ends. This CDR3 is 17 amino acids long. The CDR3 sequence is CASSLTTTGLLTDTQYF. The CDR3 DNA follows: TGTGCCAGCAGCTTAACCACTACAGGGCTCCTCACAGATACGCAGTATTTT.

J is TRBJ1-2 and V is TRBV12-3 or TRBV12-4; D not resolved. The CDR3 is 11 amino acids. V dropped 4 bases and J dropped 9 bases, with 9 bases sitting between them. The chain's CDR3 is CASSYRGSYTF. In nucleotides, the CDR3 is TGTGCCAGCAGTTACCGAGGGAGCTACACCTTC.